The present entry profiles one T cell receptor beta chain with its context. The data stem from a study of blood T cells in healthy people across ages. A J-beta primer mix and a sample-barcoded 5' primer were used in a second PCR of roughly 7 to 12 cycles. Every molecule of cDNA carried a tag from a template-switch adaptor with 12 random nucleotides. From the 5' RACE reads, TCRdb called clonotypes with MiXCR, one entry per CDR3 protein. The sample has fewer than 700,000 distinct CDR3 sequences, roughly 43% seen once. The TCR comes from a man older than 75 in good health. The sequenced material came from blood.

The CDR3 sequence is CASSLVGGGNLRETQYF. Here the CDR3 DNA reads TGTGCCAGCAGCTTAGTTGGGGGGGGGAACCTTCGGGAGACCCAGTACTTC. V and J are TRBV7-2 and TRBJ2-5, with 7 bases lining up with TRBD2. This CDR3 is 17 amino acids long. With V trimmed by 1 base and J by 5 bases, 13 bases remained unmatched. Per germline, CDR1 SGHTA and CDR2 FQGNSA.